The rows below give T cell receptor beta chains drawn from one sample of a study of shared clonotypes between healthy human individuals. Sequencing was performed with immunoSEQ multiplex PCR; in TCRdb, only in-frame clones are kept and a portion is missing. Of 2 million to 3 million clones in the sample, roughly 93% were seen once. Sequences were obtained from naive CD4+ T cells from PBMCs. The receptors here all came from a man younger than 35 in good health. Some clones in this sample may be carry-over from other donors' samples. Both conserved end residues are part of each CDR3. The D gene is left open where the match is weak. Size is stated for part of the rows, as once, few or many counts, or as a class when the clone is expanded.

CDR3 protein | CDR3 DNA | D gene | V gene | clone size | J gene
CASSPSSETQYF | TGTGCCAGCAGTCCCTCTTCAGAGACCCAGTACTTC | NA | TRBV28 | NA | TRBJ2-5
CASSSDRGGYTF | TGTGCCAGCAGCTCTGACCGGGGTGGCTACACCTTC | NA | TRBV5-8 | NA | TRBJ1-2
CASTTGLSYTF | TGTGCCAGCACTACAGGGCTGAGCTACACCTTC | NA | TRBV6-5 | NA | TRBJ1-2
CASSRGGSYEQYF | TGCGCCAGCAGCAGGGGCGGGAGTTACGAGCAGTACTTC | TRBD2 | TRBV5-1 | NA | TRBJ2-7
CASSFSRGAGNTIYF | TGTGCCAGCAGCTTCTCCCGGGGGGCTGGAAACACCATATATTTT | NA | TRBV7-2 | NA | TRBJ1-3
CASSLGGANAGELFF | TGTGCCAGCAGCTTAGGAGGGGCCAACGCCGGGGAGCTGTTTTTT | NA | TRBV7-2 | NA | TRBJ2-2
CASSVTYRWYF | TGTGCCAGCAGTGTAACATACAGGTGGTACTTC | NA | TRBV6-1 | NA | TRBJ2-7
CSVRHGKRPTDTQYF | TGCAGCGTCCGACATGGGAAGCGGCCCACAGATACGCAGTATTTT | NA | TRBV29-1 | once | TRBJ2-3
CASRLAGYNSPLHF | TGTGCCAGCAGACTAGCAGGGTATAATTCACCCCTCCACTTT | NA | TRBV6-5 | NA | TRBJ1-6
CSVDPQGQAIEAFF | TGCAGCGTTGATCCCCAGGGACAGGCCATTGAAGCTTTCTTT | TRBD1 | TRBV29-1 | NA | TRBJ1-1
CASSNRGFNSNQPQHF | TGTGCCAGCAGTAACAGGGGCTTTAATAGCAATCAGCCCCAGCATTTT | TRBD1 | TRBV2 | NA | TRBJ1-5
CASSGGRDKLGSGANVLTF | TGTGCCAGCAGCGGGGGCAGGGACAAGTTGGGCTCTGGGGCCAACGTCCTGACTTTC | NA | TRBV9 | NA | TRBJ2-6